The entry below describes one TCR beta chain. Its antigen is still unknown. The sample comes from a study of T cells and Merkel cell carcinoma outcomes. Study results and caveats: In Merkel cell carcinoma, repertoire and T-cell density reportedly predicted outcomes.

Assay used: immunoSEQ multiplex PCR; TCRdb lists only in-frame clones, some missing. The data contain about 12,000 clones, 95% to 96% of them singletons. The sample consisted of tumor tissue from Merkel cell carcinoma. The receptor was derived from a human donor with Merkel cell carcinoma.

The CDR3 DNA reads as TGCGCCAGCAACCCGGGACAGGGGGCCAAATTAAACACTGAAGCTTTCTTT. Translated, it gives CASNPGQGAKLNTEAFF. The rearrangement joins TRBV5-1 to TRBJ1-1; 12 bases line up with TRBD1. Germline values: CDR1 SGHRS, CDR2 YFSETQ. J lost 2 bases, V lost 6 bases, and 11 bases had no gene match. This CDR3 is built from 17 residues.